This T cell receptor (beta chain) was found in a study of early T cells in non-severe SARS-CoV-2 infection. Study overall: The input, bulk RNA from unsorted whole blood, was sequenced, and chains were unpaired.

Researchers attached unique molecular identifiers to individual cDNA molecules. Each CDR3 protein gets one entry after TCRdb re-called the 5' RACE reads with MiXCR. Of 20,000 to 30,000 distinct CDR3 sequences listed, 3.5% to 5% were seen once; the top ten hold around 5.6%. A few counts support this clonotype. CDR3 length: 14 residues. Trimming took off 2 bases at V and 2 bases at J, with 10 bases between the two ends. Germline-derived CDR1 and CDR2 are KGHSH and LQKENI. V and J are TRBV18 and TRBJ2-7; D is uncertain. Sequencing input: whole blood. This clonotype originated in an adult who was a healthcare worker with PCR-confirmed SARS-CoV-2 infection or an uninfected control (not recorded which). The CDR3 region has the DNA TGTGCCAGCTCACCATCTGAGACAACCTACGAGCAGTACTTC. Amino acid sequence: CASSPSETTYEQYF.